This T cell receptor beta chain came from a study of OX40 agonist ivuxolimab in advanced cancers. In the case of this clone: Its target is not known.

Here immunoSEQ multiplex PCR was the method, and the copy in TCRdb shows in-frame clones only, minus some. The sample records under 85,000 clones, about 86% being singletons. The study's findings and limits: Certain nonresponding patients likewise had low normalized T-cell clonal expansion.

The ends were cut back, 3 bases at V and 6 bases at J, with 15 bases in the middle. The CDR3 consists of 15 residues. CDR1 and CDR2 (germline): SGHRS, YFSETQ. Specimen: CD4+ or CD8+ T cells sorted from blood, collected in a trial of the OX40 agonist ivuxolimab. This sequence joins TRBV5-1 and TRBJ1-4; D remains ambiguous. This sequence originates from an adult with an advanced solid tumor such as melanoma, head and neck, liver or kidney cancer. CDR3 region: CASSSGPGGDEKLFF. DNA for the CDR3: TGCGCCAGCAGCTCGGGTCCTGGTGGGGATGAAAAACTGTTTTTT. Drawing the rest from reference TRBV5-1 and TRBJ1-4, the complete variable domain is KAGVTQTPRYLIKTRGQQVTLSCSPISGHRSVSWYQQTPGQGLQFLFEYFSETQRNKGNFPGRFSGRQFSNSRSEMNVSTLELGDSALYLCASSSGPGGDEKLFFGSGTQLSVL.